Only a few counts were recorded for the clone carrying this T cell receptor beta chain. Its antigen is still unknown. These data come from a study of T-cell reconstitution after alpha-beta-depleted transplantation in children. General observations from the study: Several hundred expanded graft clones reportedly were the source of alpha-beta T cells about two months after transplant. The study traced high day-60 TCRbeta diversity in some patients to surviving recipient T cells and thymic progenitors. Hyperexpanded clones declined; after one year, newly produced T cells mostly supplied diversity.

V was trimmed by 0 bases and J by 4 bases, leaving 4 bases between them. CDR1 and CDR2 (germline): SQVTM, ANQGSEA. There are 11 residues in the CDR3. Researchers prepared the TCRbeta library using unique molecular identifiers, the study reports. TCRdb re-called the PCR reads with MiXCR, one entry per CDR3 protein. The sample shows approximately 520,000 distinct CDR3 sequences, more than 9.5% of them seen only once. The receptor comes from a female patient between 2 and 10 years old who had a stem cell transplant for aplastic anemia, so the T cells may come from the graft donor. The source material was PBMCs, mostly from graft donor cells, sampled 180 days after TCRalphabeta/CD19-depleted stem cell transplant. The rearrangement links TRBV29-1 to TRBJ2-7; D remains unclear. CDR3 coding DNA: TGCAGCGTTGAAGAAAATTACGAGCAGTACTTC. Translating gives CSVEENYEQYF.